These 15 T cell receptor beta chains share one sample of origin, sequenced in a study of blood T cell repertoires in COVID-19. Sequencing was performed with immunoSEQ multiplex PCR; in TCRdb, only in-frame clones are kept and a portion is missing. The sample records roughly 230,000 clones, about 85% being singletons. What was sequenced was peripheral blood. The receptors stem from an elderly woman with COVID-19, enrolled during active disease.

CDR3 sequence (DNA): TGTGCCAGCAGCTCGACTGTTCAAGAGACCCAGTACTTC. Translating it yields CASSSTVQETQYF. This rearrangement joins TRBV7-9 to TRBJ2-5, with D unclear. Germline V lookup: CDR1 SEHNR, CDR2 FQNEAQ (reference sequence). Trimming took off 4 bases at V and 2 bases at J, with 8 bases between the two ends. This CDR3 is built from 13 residues.

CDR3 in amino acids: CSARWEGTQYF. The CDR3 DNA sequence: TGCAGTGCTAGATGGGAGGGTACGCAGTATTTT. The chain carries TRBV20-1 and TRBJ2-3; 7 bases match TRBD2. In germline, CDR1 is DFQATT, CDR2 SNEGSKA (reference sequence). This CDR3 is built from 11 residues. J lost 8 bases, V lost 2 bases, and 1 base had no gene match.

The rearrangement uses TRBV18 and TRBJ2-1; 7 bases line up with TRBD1. CDR3 length: 14 amino acids. V gave up 0 bases and J gave up 14 bases; unmatched junction bases: 10. Germline loops: CDR1 KGHSH, CDR2 LQKENI. The CDR3 sequence is CASSPPPHSGTEFF. The CDR3 DNA follows: TGTGCCAGCTCACCACCTCCTCATTCGGGGACAGAGTTCTTC.

This sequence joins TRBV7-3 and TRBJ1-2; D perhaps matches TRBD1 (5 bases). This CDR3 contains 14 residues. V was clipped by 1 base and J by 2 bases, with 8 bases between them. CDR1 SGHTA and CDR2 FQGTGA come from the germline V gene. The CDR3 protein is CASSLKRDNYGYTF. The DNA for the CDR3 is TGTGCCAGCAGCTTAAAGCGGGACAACTATGGCTACACCTTC.

This chain uses TRBV19 with TRBJ2-1; 8 bases fit TRBD1. Unmatched junction bases numbered 5, after V lost 4 bases and J lost 9 bases. This CDR3 has 13 residues. Germline CDR1 and CDR2: LNHDA and SQIVND (reference sequence). The CDR3: CASSRTGWAEQFF. The CDR3 DNA sequence: TGTGCCAGTAGTAGGACAGGGTGGGCTGAGCAGTTCTTC.

The chain links TRBV28 to TRBJ1-2; 7 bases are a match to TRBD1. Germline lookup yields CDR1 MDHEN and CDR2 SYDVKM. J gave up 6 bases and V 5 bases, and 9 bases lay outside the gene matches. This CDR3 region has 14 residues. The CDR3, as DNA: TGTGCCAGCAGTCCTCCCGACAGGGTCCATGGCTACACCTTC. It encodes CASSPPDRVHGYTF.

V is TRBV27 and J is TRBJ1-4; TRBD1 aligns across 10 bases. V lost 6 bases and J lost 8; bases outside the gene matches: 9. Germline V gene lookup returns CDR1 MNHEY and CDR2 SMNVEV (reference sequence). This CDR3 region has 15 residues. CDR3 in DNA: TGTGCCAGCAGCGACAGGGGGCTGGGAAAAGAAAAACTGTTTTTT. Amino acids: CASSDRGLGKEKLFF.

V usage is TRBV18 and J usage is TRBJ1-3; D not certain. V lost 3 bases, J lost 4 bases, and 10 bases lay in between. The CDR3 covers 14 residues. Germline assignment: CDR1 KGHSH and CDR2 LQKENI. The CDR3 loop reads CASSPQGGGNTIYF. CDR3 DNA sequence: TGTGCCAGCTCACCGCAAGGAGGAGGAAACACCATATATTTT. Full variable domain (remainder filled in from reference TRBV18 and TRBJ1-3): NAGVMQNPRHLVRRRGQEARLRCSPMKGHSHVYWYRQLPEEGLKFMVYLQKENIIDESGMPKERFSAEFPKEGPSILRIQQVVRGDSAAYFCASSPQGGGNTIYFGEGSWLTVV.

Comments on this clone: Sequence at one end of the junction differs from germline and may be a read error. The rearrangement joins TRBV6-2 or TRBV6-3 to TRBJ1-6; TRBD1 might be the D (5 bases). CDR1 MNHEY and CDR2 SVGEGT come from the germline V gene. The CDR3 totals 15 residues. The CDR3 reads CASNYPSQGNSPLHF. In DNA, the CDR3 is TGTGCCAGCAATTACCCGTCTCAGGGTAATTCACCCCTCCACTTT.

V gene TRBV7-2 combines with J gene TRBJ1-2, with D unclear. V was clipped by 2 bases and J by 5 bases, with 12 bases between them. Germline V CDR1 and CDR2: SGHTA, FQGNSA. CDR3 size: 14 residues. This CDR3 is CASSLRGGLYGYTF. CDR3 sequence (DNA): TGTGCCAGCAGCTTACGGGGTGGCCTATATGGCTACACCTTC.

The table lists this clone with a few counts. The chain is built from TRBV19 and TRBJ1-4; D not certain. Between the trimmed V and J ends, which lost 4 bases and 4 bases, there was a span of 7 bases. The germline V gene encodes CDR1 LNHDA and CDR2 SQIVND (reference sequence). The CDR3 totals 13 residues. The CDR3 DNA is TGTGCCAGTAGTAGAGAGTATAATGAAAAACTGTTTTTT. This sequence encodes CASSREYNEKLFF. Full variable domain (remainder filled in from reference TRBV19 and TRBJ1-4): DGGITQSPKYLFRKEGQNVTLSCEQNLNHDAMYWYRQDPGQGLRLIYYSQIVNDFQKGDIAEGYSVSREKKESFPLTVTSAQKNPTAFYLCASSREYNEKLFFGSGTQLSVL.

The chain is built from TRBV12-3 or TRBV12-4 and TRBJ2-1; D ambiguous. Between the trimmed V and J ends, which lost 6 bases and 7 bases, there was a span of 7 bases. The CDR3 is made up of 11 amino acids. The CDR3 DNA reads TGTGCCAGCAGCTACTATAATGAGCAGTTCTTC. Protein: CASSYYNEQFF.

The chain combines TRBV3-1 (or the pseudogene TRBV3-2) with TRBJ1-2, with D unclear. V shed 6 bases and J shed 2 bases, with 4 bases lying between them. The CDR3 covers 11 residues. Germline-derived CDR1 and CDR2 are LGHDT and YNNKEL (reference sequence). The CDR3: CASRQNYGYTF. The CDR3, as DNA: TGTGCCAGCAGGCAGAACTATGGCTACACCTTC.

The V and J genes are TRBV10-3 and TRBJ1-1, with 8 bases identical to TRBD1. The CDR3 sequence is 14 residues long. Germline CDR1 is ENHRY and CDR2 is SYGVKD. Germline trimming cut 6 bases from V and 0 bases from J; bases unmatched to any gene: 3. In DNA, the CDR3 is TGTGCCATCAGCCCACAGGGGGTGAACACTGAAGCTTTCTTT. Translating it yields CAISPQGVNTEAFF.

J is TRBJ1-4 and V is TRBV7-9; 9 positions match TRBD1. This CDR3 spans 17 amino acids. V shed 4 bases, J shed 10 bases, and the junction held 16 bases outside the gene matches. The V gene's germline CDR1 is SEHNR and CDR2 FQNEAQ (reference sequence). CDR3 bases: TGTGCCAGCAGCTCCGATAGACCGGGACAGGGACTTGGAAAACTGTTTTTT. Amino acids: CASSSDRPGQGLGKLFF.